The 3 T cell receptor beta chains below all came from one sample that was sequenced in a study of long-term antiretroviral therapy in people with HIV. Assay version v3.0 of immunoSEQ was used, and it was run at survey level. Produced via immunoSEQ multiplex PCR; TCRdb's table is partial and in-frame only. Of tens of thousands of clones listed, roughly four fifths are singletons. The input for sequencing was unsorted PBMCs, taken 0.8 years after starting antiretroviral therapy. The receptors shown here come from a woman in her late teens or twenties with HIV.

The chain links TRBV6-6 to TRBJ2-7; 10 bases are shared with TRBD2. There are 14 residues in the CDR3. Per germline, CDR1 MNHNY and CDR2 SVGAGI (reference sequence). The V segment lost 6 bases and the J segment 7 bases; nucleotides outside the gene matches: 9. CDR3 region: CASRPGTSAREQYF. The CDR3 bases are TGTGCCAGCAGACCCGGGACTAGCGCTCGAGAGCAGTACTTC.

This clone was found a few times. CDR3 DNA sequence: TGTGCCAGCAGCTTACTACGATCGAGCTCCTACGAGCAGTACTTC. It translates to CASSLLRSSSYEQYF. This sequence joins TRBV11-2 and TRBJ2-7; D not certain. Looked up from germline, CDR1 is SGHAT and CDR2 is FQNNGV. V gave up 2 bases and J gave up 0 bases, with 11 bases separating them. The CDR3 consists of 15 residues.

The rearrangement joins TRBV4-3 to TRBJ2-7; 9 bases line up with TRBD1. This CDR3 has 16 residues. Germline lookup yields CDR1 LGHNA and CDR2 YSLEER. The V gene end was trimmed by 0 bases and the J gene end by 3 bases; junction bases not matched to a gene: 6. CDR3 coding DNA: TGCGCCAGCAGCCAAGATAGGGCGACAGGGGGCTACGAGCAGTACTTC. Translation gives CASSQDRATGGYEQYF.